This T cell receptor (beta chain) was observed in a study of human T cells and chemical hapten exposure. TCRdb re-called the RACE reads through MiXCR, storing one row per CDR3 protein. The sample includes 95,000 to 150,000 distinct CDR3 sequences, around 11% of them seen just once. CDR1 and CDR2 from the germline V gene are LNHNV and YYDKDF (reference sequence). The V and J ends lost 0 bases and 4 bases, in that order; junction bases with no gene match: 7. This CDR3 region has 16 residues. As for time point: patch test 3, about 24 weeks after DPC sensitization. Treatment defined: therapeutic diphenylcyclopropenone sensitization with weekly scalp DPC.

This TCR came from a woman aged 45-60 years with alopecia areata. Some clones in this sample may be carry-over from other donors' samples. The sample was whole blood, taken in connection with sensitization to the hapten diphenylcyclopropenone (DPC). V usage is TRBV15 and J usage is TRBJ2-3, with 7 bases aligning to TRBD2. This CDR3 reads CATSRDPGGSPDTQYF. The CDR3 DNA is TGTGCCACCAGCAGAGATCCGGGAGGCTCCCCAGATACGCAGTATTTT.